The 23 T cell receptor beta chains listed next were all sequenced from one sample in a study of OX40 agonist ivuxolimab in advanced cancers. TCRdb's copy holds only in-frame clones and misses some; the assay was immunoSEQ multiplex PCR. The table includes 15,000 to 25,000 clones, more than 80% detected once. Sequencing used CD4+ or CD8+ T cells sorted from blood, obtained in a trial of the OX40 agonist ivuxolimab. The receptors were gathered from an adult with an advanced solid tumor such as melanoma, head and neck, liver or kidney cancer.

This chain links TRBV28 with TRBJ1-2; 8 bases are shared with TRBD1. Losses at the gene ends were 7 bases for V and 5 bases for J; bases not matched to a gene: 9. Germline lookup yields CDR1 MDHEN and CDR2 SYDVKM. The CDR3 sequence is 14 residues long. CDR3 protein: CASKVGQGAYGYTF. In nucleotides, the CDR3 is TGTGCCAGCAAGGTCGGACAGGGTGCGTATGGCTACACCTTC.

The V gene is TRBV30, the J gene TRBJ1-3; D unclear. V was clipped by 5 bases and J by 0 bases, with 11 bases between them. CDR3 length equals 14 residues. The V gene's germline CDR1 is GTSNPN and CDR2 SVGIG (reference sequence). The CDR3: CAWVGESSGNTIYF. Here the CDR3 DNA reads TGTGCCTGGGTCGGGGAAAGCTCTGGAAACACCATATATTTT. The full variable domain, rest sourced from reference TRBV30 and TRBJ1-3, is SQTIHQWPATLVQPVGSPLSLECTVEGTSNPNLYWYRQAAGRGLQLLFYSVGIGQISSEVPQNLSASRPQDRQFILSSKKLLLSDSGFYLCAWVGESSGNTIYFGEGSWLTVV.

This CDR3 is CASSFGPPGTEAFF. The CDR3 nucleotides are TGTGCCAGCAGTTTTGGCCCCCCGGGCACTGAAGCTTTCTTT. The chain combines TRBV27 with TRBJ1-1, with unresolved D. From germline, CDR1 is MNHEY and CDR2 SMNVEV (reference sequence). V dropped 3 bases and J dropped 4 bases, with 12 bases sitting between them. The CDR3 has 14 amino acids.

V usage is TRBV27 and J usage is TRBJ2-2; D possibly corresponds to TRBD2 (5 bases). Germline lookup yields CDR1 MNHEY and CDR2 SMNVEV (reference sequence). V dropped 7 bases and J dropped 1 base, with 13 bases sitting between them. The CDR3 is 15 amino acids. The CDR3 DNA is TGTGCCAGCACCCCCGGGAATGTGAACACCGGGGAGCTGTTTTTT. Translation gives CASTPGNVNTGELFF.

The chain carries TRBV28 and TRBJ2-3; tentative D call: TRBD2 (5 bases). Germline loops: CDR1 MDHEN, CDR2 SYDVKM. With 5 bases removed from V and 6 bases from J, the gap between germline ends came to 21 bases. CDR3 size: 16 residues. The CDR3 sequence: CASSPSGGWTADTQYF. The CDR3 region has the DNA TGTGCCAGCAGTCCCTCGGGCGGGTGGACCGCTGATACGCAGTATTTT.

This clone was seen a single time. The rearrangement joins TRBV27 to TRBJ2-1, with 12 bases aligning to TRBD2. V lost 5 bases, J lost 1 base, and 9 bases stayed unmatched. CDR3 length: 18 amino acids. Germline CDR1 reads MNHEY; CDR2 reads SMNVEV (reference sequence). CDR3 amino acids: CASSPKLAGGRSYNEQFF. As DNA, the CDR3 is TGTGCCAGCAGTCCCAAACTAGCGGGGGGCAGGTCCTACAATGAGCAGTTCTTC.

V usage is TRBV11-2 and J usage is TRBJ2-7, with D hard to call. The V gene's germline CDR1 is SGHAT and CDR2 FQNNGV. The CDR3 length is 13 residues. V was clipped by 5 bases and J by 0 bases, with 8 bases between them. The CDR3 sequence: CASSTRASYEQYF. CDR3 DNA sequence: TGTGCCAGCAGCACCCGGGCCTCCTACGAGCAGTACTTC.

The rearrangement uses TRBV7-8 and TRBJ1-4; TRBD1 might be the D (5 bases). The CDR3 sequence is 14 residues long. Trimming shortened V by 5 bases and J by 3 bases, and 10 bases separated the two germline ends. The germline V gene encodes CDR1 SGHVS and CDR2 FQNEAQ. The CDR3 nucleotides read TGTGCCAGCAGCCCACGAGGGGCTAATGAAAAACTGTTTTTT. This translates into CASSPRGANEKLFF.

This clone appeared a single time. The rearrangement uses TRBV5-6 and TRBJ1-1; D is ambiguous. Germline CDR1 reads SGHDT; CDR2 reads YYEEEE. Trimming removed 0 bases at V and 7 bases at J, with 7 bases between. This CDR3 is built from 12 residues. In DNA, the CDR3 is TGTGCCAGCAGCTTGGCCGGCGGTGAAGCTTTCTTT. Translated, it gives CASSLAGGEAFF. Using reference TRBV5-6 and TRBJ1-1 for the parts outside the CDR3, the full variable domain is DAGVTQSPTHLIKTRGQQVTLRCSPKSGHDTVSWYQQALGQGPQFIFQYYEEEERQRGNFPDRFSGHQFPNYSSELNVNALLLGDSALYLCASSLAGGEAFFGQGTRLTVV.

The chain is built from TRBV27 and TRBJ2-5; TRBD2 agrees at 16 bases. Germline V CDR1 and CDR2: MNHEY, SMNVEV (reference sequence). There are 17 residues in the CDR3. V lost 6 bases and J lost 5; bases outside the gene matches: 9. The CDR3 reads CASRGLAGGPMIETQYF. The DNA for the CDR3 is TGTGCCAGCAGGGGACTAGCGGGGGGGCCAATGATTGAGACCCAGTACTTC.

The chain employs TRBV27 and TRBJ2-3; 9 nucleotides align to TRBD2. Trimming at V came to 2 bases and at J to 4 bases, leaving 13 bases not matched to a gene. CDR1 is MNHEY and CDR2 is SMNVEV in the germline V gene (reference sequence). The CDR3 loop spans 18 amino acids. The CDR3 here is CASSLVAGGRVGSDTQYF. In DNA form, the CDR3 reads TGTGCCAGCAGTTTAGTGGCGGGGGGGCGGGTTGGCTCAGATACGCAGTATTTT.

By proportion, this clone is medium-sized. This chain connects TRBV30 to TRBJ2-7; no reliable D call. Germline V gene data show CDR1 as GTSNPN and CDR2 as SVGIG (reference sequence). V was trimmed by 2 bases and J by 3 bases, leaving 5 bases between them. CDR3 length: 11 residues. The CDR3 region is CAWSSVYEQYF. In DNA, the CDR3 is TGTGCCTGGAGTTCGGTCTACGAGCAGTACTTC.

This clone has only one observation. The chain has TRBV27 and TRBJ2-3, with TRBD2 matching 11 bases. CDR1 is MNHEY, CDR2 SMNVEV, per germline (reference sequence). Unmatched junction bases numbered 6, after V lost 5 bases and J lost 2 bases. The CDR3 spans 16 residues. In DNA form, the CDR3 reads TGTGCCAGCAGTCCCAGACTAGCGGGGTTCACAGATACGCAGTATTTT. This codes for CASSPRLAGFTDTQYF.

This rearrangement joins TRBV30 to TRBJ2-5, with D tentatively TRBD2 (5 bases). The V gene's germline CDR1 is GTSNPN and CDR2 SVGIG (reference sequence). CDR3 size: 16 residues. V lost 1 base, J lost 0 bases, and 15 bases lay in between. CDR3 loop: CAWSAPSASYQETQYF. CDR3 nucleotides: TGTGCCTGGAGTGCCCCCTCGGCTAGCTACCAAGAGACCCAGTACTTC. Together with reference TRBV30 and TRBJ2-5, the CDR3 gives the full variable domain: SQTIHQWPATLVQPVGSPLSLECTVEGTSNPNLYWYRQAAGRGLQLLFYSVGIGQISSEVPQNLSASRPQDRQFILSSKKLLLSDSGFYLCAWSAPSASYQETQYFGPGTRLLVL.

This chain's CDR3 is CASSVGWRGVNEQFF. Written as DNA, the CDR3 is TGCGCCAGTAGTGTCGGTTGGCGGGGGGTCAATGAGCAGTTCTTC. The chain uses TRBV5-1 and TRBJ2-1; TRBD2 aligns across 8 bases. The CDR3 length is 15 residues. Germline-derived CDR1 and CDR2 are SGHRS and YFSETQ. Trimming removed 8 bases from V and 6 bases from J; junction bases left unmatched: 13. Full variable domain (outside the CDR3, taken from reference TRBV5-1 and TRBJ2-1): KAGVTQTPRYLIKTRGQQVTLSCSPISGHRSVSWYQQTPGQGLQFLFEYFSETQRNKGNFPGRFSGRQFSNSRSEMNVSTLELGDSALYLCASSVGWRGVNEQFFGPGTRLTVL.

The genes are TRBV13 and TRBJ1-6; a weak D match, TRBD1 (5 bases). Germline lookup yields CDR1 PRHDT and CDR2 FYEKMQ (reference sequence). The CDR3 totals 15 residues. V lost 5 bases, J lost 6 bases, and 14 bases lay in between. CDR3 sequence (DNA): TGTGCCAGCAGCCTCGGCAGGGAAGGTAATTCACCCCTCCACTTT. This codes for CASSLGREGNSPLHF.

This clone has a handful of counts. The V gene is TRBV27, the J gene TRBJ1-2, with a tentative D call TRBD1 (5 bases). CDR1 MNHEY and CDR2 SMNVEV come from the germline V gene (reference sequence). CDR3 length equals 16 residues. V was clipped by 5 bases and J by 2 bases, with 18 bases between them. In DNA form, the CDR3 reads TGTGCCAGCAGTACCACGGGGGGTCAAATGAACTATGGCTACACCTTC. Amino acids: CASSTTGGQMNYGYTF.

V usage is TRBV7-8 and J usage is TRBJ2-7; D is ambiguous. The CDR3 is 13 residues long. Deletions cut 5 bases from V and 0 bases from J, with 8 bases between. Per the germline V gene, CDR1 is SGHVS and CDR2 is FQNEAQ. CDR3 bases: TGTGCCAGCAGCCTAGGATTCTCCTACGAGCAGTACTTC. Translated, it gives CASSLGFSYEQYF.

The chain uses TRBV5-5 and TRBJ2-3; 7 bases agree with TRBD2. Germline V lookup: CDR1 SGHKS, CDR2 YYEKEE (reference sequence). The CDR3 totals 18 residues. Germline trimming cut 2 bases from V and 2 bases from J; bases unmatched to any gene: 14. The CDR3 sequence: CASSFSFWLADNTDTQYF. The CDR3 DNA reads TGTGCCAGCAGCTTCTCATTCTGGCTAGCGGACAACACAGATACGCAGTATTTT.

The chain is built from TRBV6-4 and TRBJ1-5; unclear D gene. V lost 1 base to trimming and J lost 1 base, with 14 bases between them. Germline CDR1 MRHNA, CDR2 SNTAGT. The CDR3 contains 17 residues. This CDR3 is CASSDCSKNSSNQPQHF. Written as DNA, the CDR3 is TGTGCCAGCAGTGACTGCTCAAAGAACTCGAGCAATCAGCCCCAGCATTTT.

This chain uses TRBV6-7 with TRBJ1-2, with a tentative D call TRBD1 (5 bases). TRBV6-7 is labeled an ORF, and its function is uncertain. V lost 10 bases to trimming and J lost 2 bases, with 11 bases between them. CDR3 length equals 12 residues. CDR3 amino acids: CATGGGNYGYTF. In nucleotides, the CDR3 is TGTGCCACCGGGGGGGGAAACTATGGCTACACCTTC.

The chain couples TRBV21-1 to TRBJ1-1. TRBV21-1 is described as a pseudogene. This CDR3 has 14 residues. CDR3 in amino acids: CASSFHRRETEAFF. The CDR3 DNA reads TGTGCCAGCAGCTTCCACCGCAGGGAGACTGAAGCTTTCTTT.

V usage is TRBV4-1 and J usage is TRBJ2-2; TRBD2 aligns across 11 bases. V was clipped by 0 bases and J by 6 bases; unmatched bases: 0. This CDR3 spans 15 amino acids. CDR1 is MGHRA and CDR2 is YSYEKL in the germline V gene. The DNA of the CDR3 is TGCGCCAGCAGCCAAGAGGGACTAGCGGCCGGGGAGCTGTTTTTT. This sequence encodes CASSQEGLAAGELFF.